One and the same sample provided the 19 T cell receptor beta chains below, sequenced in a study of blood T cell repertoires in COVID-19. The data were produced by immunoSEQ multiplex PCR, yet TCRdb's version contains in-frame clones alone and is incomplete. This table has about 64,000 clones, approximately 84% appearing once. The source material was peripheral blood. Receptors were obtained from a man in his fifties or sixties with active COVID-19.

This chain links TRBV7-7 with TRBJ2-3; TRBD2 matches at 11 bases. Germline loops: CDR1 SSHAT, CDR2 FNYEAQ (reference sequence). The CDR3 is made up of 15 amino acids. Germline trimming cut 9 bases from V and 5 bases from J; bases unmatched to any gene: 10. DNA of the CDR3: TGTGCCAGTTCGATAGCGGGAGGGCCGGTAGATACGCAGTATTTT. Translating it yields CASSIAGGPVDTQYF.

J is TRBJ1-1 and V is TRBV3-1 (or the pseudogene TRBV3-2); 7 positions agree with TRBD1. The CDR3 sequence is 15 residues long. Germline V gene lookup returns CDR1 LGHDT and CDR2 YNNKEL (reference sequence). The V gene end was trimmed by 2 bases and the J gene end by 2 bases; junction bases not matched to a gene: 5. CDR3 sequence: CASSQHDRDNTEAFF. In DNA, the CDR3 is TGTGCCAGCAGCCAACACGACAGGGATAACACTGAAGCTTTCTTT.

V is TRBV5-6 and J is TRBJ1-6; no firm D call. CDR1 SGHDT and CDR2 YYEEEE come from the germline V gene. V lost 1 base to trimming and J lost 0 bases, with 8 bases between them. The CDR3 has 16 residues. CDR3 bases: TGTGCCAGCAGCTTGTTTGTGAGCTCCTATAATTCACCCCTCCACTTT. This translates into CASSLFVSSYNSPLHF.

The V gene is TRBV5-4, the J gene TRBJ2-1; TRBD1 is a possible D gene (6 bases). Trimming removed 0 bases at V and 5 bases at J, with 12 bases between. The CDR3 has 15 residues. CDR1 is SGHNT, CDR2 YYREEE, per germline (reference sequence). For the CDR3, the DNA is TGTGCCAGCAGCTTGGTAGGGGGAGTTAACAATGAGCAGTTCTTC. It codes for CASSLVGGVNNEQFF.

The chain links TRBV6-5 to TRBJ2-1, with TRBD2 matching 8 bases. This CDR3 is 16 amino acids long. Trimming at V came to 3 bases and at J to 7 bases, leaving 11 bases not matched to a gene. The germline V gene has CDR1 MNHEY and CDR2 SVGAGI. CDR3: CASSYRWAGGPNEQFF. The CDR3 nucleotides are TGTGCCAGCAGTTATAGGTGGGCGGGGGGCCCTAATGAGCAGTTCTTC.

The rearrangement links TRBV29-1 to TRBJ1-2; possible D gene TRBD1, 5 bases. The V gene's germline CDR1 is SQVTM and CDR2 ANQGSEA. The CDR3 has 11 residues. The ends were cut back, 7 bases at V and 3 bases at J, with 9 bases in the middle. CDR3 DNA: TGCAGCGGGCAGGGCTACTATGGCTACACCTTC. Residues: CSGQGYYGYTF.

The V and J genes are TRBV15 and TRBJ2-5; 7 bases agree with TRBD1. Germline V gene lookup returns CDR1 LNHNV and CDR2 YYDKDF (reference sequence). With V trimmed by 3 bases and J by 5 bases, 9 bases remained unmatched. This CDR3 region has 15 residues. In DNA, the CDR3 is TGTGCCACCAGCAGGGCAAGGGGGCGCGTGGAGACCCAGTACTTC. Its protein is CATSRARGRVETQYF.

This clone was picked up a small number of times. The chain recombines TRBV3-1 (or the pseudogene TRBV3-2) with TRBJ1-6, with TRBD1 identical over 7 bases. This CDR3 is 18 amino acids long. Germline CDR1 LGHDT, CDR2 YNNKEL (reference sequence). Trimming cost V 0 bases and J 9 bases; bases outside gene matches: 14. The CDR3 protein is CASSQESPAGTASSPLHF. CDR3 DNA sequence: TGTGCCAGCAGCCAAGAGTCCCCCGCCGGGACAGCTTCTTCACCCCTCCACTTT.

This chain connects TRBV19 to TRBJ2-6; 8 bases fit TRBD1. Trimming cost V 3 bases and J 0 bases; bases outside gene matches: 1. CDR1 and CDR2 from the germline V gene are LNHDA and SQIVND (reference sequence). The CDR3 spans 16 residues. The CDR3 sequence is CASSITGGSGANVLTF. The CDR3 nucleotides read TGTGCCAGTAGTATTACAGGGGGCTCTGGGGCCAACGTCCTGACTTTC. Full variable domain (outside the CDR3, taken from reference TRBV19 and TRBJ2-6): DGGITQSPKYLFRKEGQNVTLSCEQNLNHDAMYWYRQDPGQGLRLIYYSQIVNDFQKGDIAEGYSVSREKKESFPLTVTSAQKNPTAFYLCASSITGGSGANVLTFGAGSRLTVL.

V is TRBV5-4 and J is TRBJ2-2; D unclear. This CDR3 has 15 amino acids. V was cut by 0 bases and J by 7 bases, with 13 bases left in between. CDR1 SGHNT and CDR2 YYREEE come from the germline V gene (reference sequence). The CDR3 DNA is TGTGCCAGCAGCTTGGATTTGGTCACCGGCGGGGAGCTGTTTTTT. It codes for CASSLDLVTGGELFF.

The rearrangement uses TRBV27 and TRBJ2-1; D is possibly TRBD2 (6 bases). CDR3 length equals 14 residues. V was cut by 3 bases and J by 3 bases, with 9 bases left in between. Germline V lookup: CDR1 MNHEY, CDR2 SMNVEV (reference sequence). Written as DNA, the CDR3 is TGTGCCAGCAGTTTGAGGGAGGTCTACAATGAGCAGTTCTTC. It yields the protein CASSLREVYNEQFF.

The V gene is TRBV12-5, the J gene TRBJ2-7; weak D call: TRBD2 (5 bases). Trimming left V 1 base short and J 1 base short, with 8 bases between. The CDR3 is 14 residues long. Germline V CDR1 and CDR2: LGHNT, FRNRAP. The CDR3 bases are TGTGCTAGTGGTTTGGAAAGGAGGTCCTACGAGCAGTACTTC. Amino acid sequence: CASGLERRSYEQYF.

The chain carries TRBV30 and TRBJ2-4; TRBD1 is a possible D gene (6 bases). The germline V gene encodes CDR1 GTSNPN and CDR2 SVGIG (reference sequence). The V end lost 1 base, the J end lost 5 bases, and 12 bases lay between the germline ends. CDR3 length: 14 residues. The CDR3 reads CAWSDWAGENIQYF. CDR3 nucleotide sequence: TGTGCCTGGAGTGATTGGGCAGGGGAAAACATTCAGTACTTC.

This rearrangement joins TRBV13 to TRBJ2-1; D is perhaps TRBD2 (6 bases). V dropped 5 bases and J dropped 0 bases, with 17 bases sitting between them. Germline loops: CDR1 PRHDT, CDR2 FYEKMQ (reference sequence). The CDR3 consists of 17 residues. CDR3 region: CASSPSPDGSSYNEQFF. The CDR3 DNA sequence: TGTGCCAGCAGCCCATCCCCCGACGGGAGCTCCTACAATGAGCAGTTCTTC.

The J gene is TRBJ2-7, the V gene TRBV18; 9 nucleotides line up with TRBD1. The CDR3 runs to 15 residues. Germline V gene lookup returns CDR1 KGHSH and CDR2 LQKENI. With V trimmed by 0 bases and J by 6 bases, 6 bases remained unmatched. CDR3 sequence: CASSPPTGTGLEQYF. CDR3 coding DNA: TGTGCCAGCTCACCACCTACCGGGACAGGGCTCGAGCAGTACTTC.

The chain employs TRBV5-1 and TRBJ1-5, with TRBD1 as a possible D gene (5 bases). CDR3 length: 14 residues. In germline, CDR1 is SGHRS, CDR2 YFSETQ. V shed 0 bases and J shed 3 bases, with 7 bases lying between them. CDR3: CASSLGTPNQPQHF. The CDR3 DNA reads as TGCGCCAGCAGCTTGGGGACACCCAATCAGCCCCAGCATTTT.

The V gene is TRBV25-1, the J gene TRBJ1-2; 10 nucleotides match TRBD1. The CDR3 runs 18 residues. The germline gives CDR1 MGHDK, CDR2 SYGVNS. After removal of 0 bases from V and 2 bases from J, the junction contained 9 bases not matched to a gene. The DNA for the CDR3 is TGTGCCAGCAGTGAATATATTCAGGACAGGGGGGAAAACTATGGCTACACCTTC. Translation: CASSEYIQDRGENYGYTF.

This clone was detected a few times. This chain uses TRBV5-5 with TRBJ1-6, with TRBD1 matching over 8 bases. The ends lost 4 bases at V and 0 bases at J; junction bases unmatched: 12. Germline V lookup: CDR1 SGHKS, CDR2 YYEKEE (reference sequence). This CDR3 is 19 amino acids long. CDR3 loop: CASSPRQGFFSSYNSPLHF. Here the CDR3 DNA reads TGTGCCAGCAGCCCCAGACAGGGGTTCTTCAGCTCCTATAATTCACCCCTCCACTTT.

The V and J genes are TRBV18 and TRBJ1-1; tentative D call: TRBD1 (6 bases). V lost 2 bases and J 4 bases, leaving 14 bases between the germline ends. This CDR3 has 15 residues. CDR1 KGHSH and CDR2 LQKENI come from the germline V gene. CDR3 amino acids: CASSPGGFRPTEAFF. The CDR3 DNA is TGTGCCAGCTCACCAGGGGGCTTTCGCCCCACTGAAGCTTTCTTT.